A selection of T cell receptor beta chains follows, all from one sample in a study of blood T cell repertoires in COVID-19. Method: immunoSEQ multiplex PCR; TCRdb's copy keeps in-frame clones and lacks some. The table has fewer than 450,000 clones, approximately 85% seen once. Input material: PBMCs or T cells enriched from blood (not recorded which). The receptors were gathered from a woman in her 40s with acute COVID-19. Each CDR3 is given with its conserved first and last residue. D genes are given only for firm matches. Size tells how often a clone was seen (once, few, many) or the class of an expanded clone, and some rows leave it out.

TRBJ1-1 | - | - | 13 | TRBV19 | CASSIMGGHEAFF | TGTGCCAGTAGTATTATGGGCGGACATGAAGCTTTCTTT
TRBJ1-2 | - | - | 15 | TRBV10-3 | CAIRALGTPQYGYTF | TGTGCCATCAGAGCCCTCGGGACACCACAATATGGCTACACCTTC
TRBJ1-2 | TRBD1 | - | 13 | TRBV20-1 | CSASFTGGGGYTF | TGCAGTGCTAGTTTTACAGGGGGCGGTGGCTACACCTTC
TRBJ1-5 | TRBD1 | - | 15 | TRBV7-2 | CASSANRGSNQPQHF | TGTGCCAGCAGCGCTAACAGGGGCAGCAATCAGCCCCAGCATTTT
TRBJ1-2 | - | - | 15 | TRBV7-7 | CASSLVSGNLYGYTF | TGTGCCAGCAGCTTAGTTTCCGGGAACCTCTATGGCTACACCTTC
TRBJ1-2 | TRBD1 | - | 14 | TRBV7-9 | CASSFPGGGYGYTF | TGTGCCAGCAGCTTTCCAGGGGGCGGCTATGGCTACACCTTC
TRBJ2-7 | - | - | 15 | TRBV5-4 | CASSPSPTQSYEQYF | TGTGCCAGCAGCCCGTCCCCGACACAGAGCTACGAGCAGTACTTC
TRBJ2-3 | TRBD2 | - | 20 | TRBV3-1/TRBV3-2 | CASSQGIKGLAGQLTDTQYF | TGTGCCAGCAGCCAAGGTATTAAGGGACTAGCGGGGCAACTCACAGATACGCAGTATTTT
TRBJ1-4 | TRBD1 | - | 14 | TRBV6-5 | CASRPTGVNEKLFF | TGTGCCAGCAGACCCACAGGGGTTAATGAAAAACTGTTTTTT
TRBJ2-1 | - | once | 16 | TRBV6-5 | CASSYSEGGRRNEQFF | TGTGCCAGCAGTTATAGCGAGGGGGGGCGACGAAATGAGCAGTTCTTC
TRBJ1-3 | - | few | 14 | TRBV19 | CASSIDALGNTIYF | TGTGCCAGTAGTATAGACGCGCTTGGAAACACCATATATTTT
TRBJ2-2 | TRBD1 | - | 14 | TRBV6-5 | CASRPGQFPGELFF | TGTGCCAGCCGACCGGGACAGTTCCCCGGGGAGCTGTTTTTT
TRBJ2-1 | - | - | 17 | TRBV4-2 | CASSQLSLDSSYNEQFF | TGTGCCAGCAGCCAATTAAGTCTAGACAGCTCCTACAATGAGCAGTTCTTC
TRBJ2-1 | TRBD1 | - | 13 | TRBV7-9 | CAIVGGDANEQFF | TGTGCCATTGTAGGGGGCGACGCCAATGAGCAGTTCTTC
TRBJ1-1 | - | - | 13 | TRBV6-5 | CASSLEMNTEAFF | TGTGCCAGCAGTCTAGAAATGAACACTGAAGCTTTCTTT
TRBJ2-3 | - | - | 15 | TRBV5-1 | CASSFKSGDTDTQYF | TGCGCCAGCAGCTTTAAAAGCGGAGACACAGATACGCAGTATTTT
TRBJ1-2 | - | - | 14 | TRBV2 | CASTVEAAYYGYTF | TGTGCCAGCACCGTAGAGGCAGCCTATTATGGCTACACCTTC
TRBJ1-1 | - | - | 12 | TRBV30 | CAWSVSQAEAFF | TGTGCCTGGAGTGTATCCCAAGCAGAAGCTTTCTTT
TRBJ1-5 | TRBD1 | - | 14 | TRBV6-6 | CASSAYRGDQPQHF | TGTGCCAGCAGTGCCTACAGGGGGGACCAGCCCCAGCATTTT
TRBJ1-2 | TRBD1 | - | 18 | TRBV5-6 | CASSLADRARAGHYGYTF | TGTGCCAGCAGCTTGGCCGACAGGGCCAGGGCGGGTCACTATGGCTACACCTTC
TRBJ1-2 | - | - | 13 | TRBV5-1 | CASSLAGGRGYTF | TGCGCCAGCAGCTTGGCCGGGGGAAGGGGCTACACCTTC
TRBJ1-5 | - | once | 17 | TRBV23-1 | CASSQPLGGYSNQPQHF | TGCGCCAGCAGTCAACCGTTGGGAGGCTATAGCAATCAGCCCCAGCATTTT
TRBJ2-1 | - | - | 13 | TRBV13 | CASSLVARNEQFF | TGTGCCAGCAGCTTAGTAGCTCGCAATGAGCAGTTCTTC
TRBJ2-5 | TRBD2 | - | 15 | TRBV18 | CASSPRPSGEETQYF | TGTGCCAGCTCACCACGGCCTAGCGGTGAAGAGACCCAGTACTTC
TRBJ2-5 | TRBD1 | - | 15 | TRBV6-5 | CASSLNRGPRETQYF | TGTGCCAGCAGTCTCAACAGGGGCCCCCGGGAGACCCAGTACTTC
TRBJ1-4 | - | once | 16 | TRBV5-1 | CASSPWGDTANEKLFF | TGCGCCAGCAGCCCCTGGGGGGATACGGCTAATGAAAAACTGTTTTTT
TRBJ1-2 | - | - | 14 | TRBV13 | CASSLLAVDYGYTF | TGTGCCAGCAGCTTATTAGCCGTAGACTATGGCTACACCTTC
TRBJ1-6 | TRBD1 | - | 13 | TRBV30 | CAGRGTDNSPLHF | TGTGCCGGCCGCGGGACAGATAATTCACCCCTCCACTTT
TRBJ1-6 | TRBD1 | once | 15 | TRBV25-1 | CASRFTGTDNSPLHF | TGTGCCAGCAGGTTTACCGGGACAGATAATTCACCCCTCCACTTT
TRBJ2-5 | - | - | 14 | TRBV10-3 | CAISGDFDQETQYF | TGTGCCATCAGTGGAGATTTTGACCAAGAGACCCAGTACTTC
TRBJ2-3 | - | - | 14 | TRBV20-1 | CSASWARGRDTQYF | TGCAGTGCTAGTTGGGCTCGCGGGCGGGATACGCAGTATTTT
TRBJ1-2 | TRBD1 | - | 13 | TRBV11-2 | CASSPGTGDGYTF | TGTGCCAGCAGCCCCGGGACAGGGGATGGCTACACCTTC
TRBJ1-5 | - | - | 14 | TRBV6-2/TRBV6-3 | CASSYQVGVQPQHF | TGTGCCAGCAGTTATCAGGTAGGGGTACAGCCCCAGCATTTT
TRBJ1-2 | - | few | 14 | TRBV2 | CASSVPRGSYGYTF | TGTGCCAGCAGTGTACCTAGGGGGTCCTATGGCTACACCTTC
TRBJ1-3 | TRBD1 | - | 18 | TRBV4-1 | CASSLGQGALSSGNTIYF | TGCGCCAGCAGCCTGGGACAGGGGGCTCTGTCCTCCGGAAACACCATATATTTT
TRBJ2-7 | - | - | 13 | TRBV5-6 | CASSPASSYEQYF | TGTGCCAGCAGCCCCGCCAGCTCCTACGAGCAGTACTTC
TRBJ1-5 | - | - | 15 | TRBV15 | CATSRRSGSNQPQHF | TGTGCCACCAGCAGAAGGTCAGGGAGCAATCAGCCCCAGCATTTT
TRBJ1-3 | TRBD1 | - | 14 | TRBV7-8 | CASTLRGLGNTIYF | TGTGCCAGCACTCTTAGGGGGCTCGGAAACACCATATATTTT
TRBJ2-1 | - | - | 15 | TRBV5-1 | CASSLIDSSYNEQFF | TGCGCCAGCAGCTTAATAGACAGCTCCTACAATGAGCAGTTCTTC
TRBJ1-2 | - | - | 13 | TRBV30 | CAWSTGQPIGYTF | TGTGCCTGGAGTACCGGACAGCCCATTGGCTACACCTTC
TRBJ2-2 | - | - | 14 | TRBV3-1/TRBV3-2 | CASSLGGSTGELFF | TGTGCCAGCAGCCTTGGGGGGAGCACCGGGGAGCTGTTTTTT
TRBJ2-7 | - | - | 14 | TRBV4-1 | CASSQVSGGYEQYF | TGCGCCAGCAGCCAAGTATCCGGGGGCTACGAGCAGTACTTC
TRBJ2-5 | - | - | 14 | TRBV2 | CASSEGAHQETQYF | TGTGCCAGCAGTGAAGGGGCACACCAAGAGACCCAGTACTTC
TRBJ1-5 | - | - | 15 | TRBV6-1 | CASSEDVQGGQPQHF | TGTGCCAGCAGTGAAGATGTACAGGGAGGGCAGCCCCAGCATTTT
TRBJ2-3 | TRBD2 | - | 15 | TRBV2 | CASSTLAQTTDTQYF | TGTGCCAGCAGCACACTAGCGCAAACCACAGATACGCAGTATTTT
TRBJ2-7 | - | - | 13 | TRBV5-6 | CASSPAGRYEQYF | TGTGCCAGCAGCCCGGCGGGGCGCTACGAGCAGTACTTC
TRBJ2-2 | - | - | 18 | TRBV29-1 | CSAQSRSGGVANTGELFF | TGCAGCGCCCAGTCTCGAAGCGGCGGTGTAGCTAACACCGGGGAGCTGTTTTTT
TRBJ2-7 | - | - | 16 | TRBV6-8 | CASSLGHFESSYEQYF | TGTGCCAGCAGTCTCGGACATTTTGAGAGCTCCTACGAGCAGTACTTC
TRBJ2-5 | - | - | 13 | TRBV15 | CATSSFGWETQYF | TGTGCCACCAGCAGTTTCGGGTGGGAGACCCAGTACTTC